This T cell receptor beta chain was documented in a study of CD8+ T cells in alopecia areata. The CDR3 sequence is 13 residues long. V dropped 4 bases and J dropped 7; count of bases not matched to a gene: 6. Germline loops: CDR1 MGHRA, CDR2 YSYEKL. The treatment is: oral pan-JAK inhibitor, 5-10 mg twice daily. Sorting of PBMCs yielded the CD4+ and CD8+ T cells. Of note for this clone: As yet, its antigen is unknown.

TCR sequencing used cDNA made by reverse transcription of extracted RNA. Clones were read by immunoSEQ multiplex PCR, and TCRdb kept only the in-frame ones, dropping some. The table shows around 300,000 clones, with 60% occurring only once. Study-wide results and limits: Many expanded lesional clones persisted during tofacitinib (in both scalp and blood). Scalp data also include sequences from resident alphabeta T cells of normal skin.

This sample comprised CD4+ T cells sorted from blood, obtained at roughly week 53, from a patient treated with tofacitinib. The clonotype originates from a human donor with alopecia areata. This rearrangement joins TRBV4-1 to TRBJ2-5; 7 bases are shared with TRBD1. CDR3 protein: CASSRGSGGTQYF. CDR3 coding DNA: TGCGCCAGCAGCCGCGGTTCAGGGGGGACCCAGTACTTC.